This T cell receptor (beta chain) came from a study of blood T cells in healthy people across ages. Each of the donors had about 9.9 milliliters of peripheral blood drawn into EDTA-treated Vacutainer tubes. Sample-barcoded 5' priming and a J-beta primer mix drove a second PCR of about 6 to 11 cycles. TCRdb recomputed calls from the 5' RACE reads with MiXCR, one row per CDR3 protein. The sample holds hundreds of thousands of distinct CDR3 sequences, under 55% seen once. CDR3 length equals 19 residues. Trimming removed 3 bases from V and 0 bases from J; junction bases left unmatched: 13. General study points: Diversity was estimated from one million T cells, and these estimates were considered underestimates.

Of note for this clonotype: Its specificity is unknown.

The source of this sequence is a man in his 60s in good health. Source material: blood. The rearrangement uses TRBV12-3 or TRBV12-4 and TRBJ1-5; the match to TRBD1 covers 8 bases. CDR3: CASSLGLGQASVSNQPQHF. CDR3 DNA sequence: TGTGCCAGCAGTTTGGGTTTGGGACAGGCCTCGGTTAGCAATCAGCCCCAGCATTTT.